This T cell receptor (beta chain) was observed in a study of T cells expressing NK-cell markers (dated by TCRdb to 2020 to 2022). Concerning the study at large: TCR beta-chain repertoires were profiled in sorted CD3+CD56+NKG2C+, CD3+CD56+NKG2C- and CD3+CD56-NKG2C+ T-cell subsets from several donors. The eight sequenced donors were randomly selected healthy volunteers, three men and five women. The libraries were sequenced on Illumina HiSeq 2000/2500, MiSeq or NextSeq, producing 2 x 150 bp reads. Seven of the eight sequenced donors were HCMV-seropositive and one was HCMV-seronegative.

The CDR3 has 13 amino acids, counting the end cysteine and phenylalanine. No DNA has been recorded. Looking up the germline V gene yields CDR1 MNHNS and CDR2 SASEGT. Overall study results and their limits: For several donors, the dominant CD3+CD56+NKG2C+ clonotypes were among the top 10 CD8+ clonotypes and accounted for roughly 1.0-8% of CD8+ T cells. It remained unclear whether the expanded NKG2C-expressing T cell clones were specific for HCMV antigens. Those dominant clonotypes were again the most abundant among CD3+CD56-NKG2C+ cells in four donors, at about 25-65%.

In the case of this clonotype: Its specific antigen is unknown.

Sequencing was performed on an Illumina HiSeq 2000. 5'RACE template switching, by which a universal primer site and unique molecular identifiers were added, was used to make TCR beta cDNA libraries. cDNA synthesis was primed from the TCR beta constant segment and was followed by two successive PCR amplification steps. The authors' pipeline ran thus. MIGEC was used to demultiplex reads and group the reads by UMI, and MiTCR was used to assemble and quantify clonotypes. Only TCR cDNA sequences supported by at least two reads were kept to exclude erroneous sequences. Downstream repertoire analysis used the tcR package, and clonotypes were matched across fractions by CDR3 nucleotide sequence plus V segment. Antigen specificity was annotated against VDJdb with VDJmatch, allowing one amino acid substitution in CDR3. Once TCRdb had reprocessed the reads, it stored one entry per CDR3 protein sequence and supplied no DNA. In this record, the V and J calls reflect TCRdb's handling and not the investigators' own analysis. This sample's table contains about 120,000 distinct CDR3 sequences. The biggest ten clones account for about 18% of the sample.

HCMV-specific IgG was detected in serum with a commercial ELISA kit to determine HCMV serostatus. Ficoll density gradient centrifugation was used to isolate peripheral blood mononuclear cells from blood. Sequencing was performed on blood T cells: a sorted CD56 or NKG2C T cell subset, CD4+ or CD8+ T cells, or bulk PBMC T cells (not recorded which). The TCR originated in a woman between 18 and 70 years old in good health. This sequence uses TRBV6-1 and TRBJ2-5; with no DNA, the TCRdb D assignment of TRBD1 cannot be verified. The CDR3 region: CASWTGAGETQYF.